This T cell receptor (beta chain) was recorded in a study of T cells in Graves' hyperthyroidism and ophthalmopathy. The TCR beta CDR3 regions underwent amplification using RNA transcripts as the source. TCR CDR3 regions were first amplified by RT-PCR with HTBI primers. One entry per CDR3 protein, called by TCRdb with MiXCR from the multiplex PCR reads. The table has over 500,000 distinct CDR3 sequences, 12% to 15% seen once. The table lists this clonotype with many counts. Its specificity is unknown. The germline V gene encodes CDR1 MDHEN and CDR2 SYDVKM. V lost 4 bases and J lost 1, with 8 bases in between. The CDR3 consists of 13 residues. Study-level findings and limits: In the analysis, a 13 V-J model separated ophthalmopathy from stable hyperthyroidism.

This rearrangement joins TRBV28 to TRBJ2-7; no reliable D call. The receptor was isolated from a middle-aged woman with Graves' hyperthyroidism. The sample consisted of blood. The CDR3 spells CASSSHSSYEQYF. In nucleotides, the CDR3 is TGTGCCAGCAGTTCGCATAGTTCCTACGAGCAGTACTTC. The full variable domain, completed using reference TRBV28 and TRBJ2-7, is DVKVTQSSRYLVKRTGEKVFLECVQDMDHENMFWYRQDPGLGLRLIYFSYDVKMKEKGDIPEGYSVSREKKERFSLILESASTNQTSMYLCASSSHSSYEQYFGPGTRLTVT.